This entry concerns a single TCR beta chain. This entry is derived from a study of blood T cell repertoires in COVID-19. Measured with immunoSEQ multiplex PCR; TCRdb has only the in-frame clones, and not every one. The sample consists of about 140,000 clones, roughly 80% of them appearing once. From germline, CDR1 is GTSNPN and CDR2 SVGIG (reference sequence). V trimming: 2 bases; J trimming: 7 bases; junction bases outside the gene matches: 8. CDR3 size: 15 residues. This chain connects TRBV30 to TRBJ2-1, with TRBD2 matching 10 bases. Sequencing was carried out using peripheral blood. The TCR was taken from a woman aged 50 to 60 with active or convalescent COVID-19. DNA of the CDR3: TGTGCCTGGAGTCGGGCTAGCGGGAGAGGAAATGAGCAGTTCTTC. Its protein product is CAWSRASGRGNEQFF.